This T cell receptor beta chain emerged from a study of T cell responses to AZD1222 COVID-19 vaccine. Whole-study results and caveats: Baseline testing showed seropositivity in only a handful of AZD1222 recipients. The donors showed a predominance of white British ancestry and of females, with possible underestimation of clonal diversity.

About this clone itself: Antigen specificity is unknown.

Second-dose intervals near 4 or 12 weeks were combined. TCRdb's table, derived via immunoSEQ multiplex PCR, lists solely in-frame clones and lacks some. The repertoire has tens of thousands of clones, 83% of them found once; the top ten carry about 6%. Trimming left V 7 bases short and J 4 bases short, with 13 bases between. The CDR3 consists of 14 residues. Germline V gene sequence: CDR1 KGHDR, CDR2 SFDVKD. V gene TRBV24-1 combines with J gene TRBJ1-5; possibly TRBD1 for D (6 bases). This specimen consisted of peripheral blood, obtained 28 days after the second AZD1222 dose. The sequence was obtained from an adult who received the AZD1222 COVID-19 vaccine. CDR3 sequence reads: CATSTDRHNQPQHF. In nucleotides, the CDR3 is TGTGCCACCAGCACTGACAGGCATAATCAGCCCCAGCATTTT.